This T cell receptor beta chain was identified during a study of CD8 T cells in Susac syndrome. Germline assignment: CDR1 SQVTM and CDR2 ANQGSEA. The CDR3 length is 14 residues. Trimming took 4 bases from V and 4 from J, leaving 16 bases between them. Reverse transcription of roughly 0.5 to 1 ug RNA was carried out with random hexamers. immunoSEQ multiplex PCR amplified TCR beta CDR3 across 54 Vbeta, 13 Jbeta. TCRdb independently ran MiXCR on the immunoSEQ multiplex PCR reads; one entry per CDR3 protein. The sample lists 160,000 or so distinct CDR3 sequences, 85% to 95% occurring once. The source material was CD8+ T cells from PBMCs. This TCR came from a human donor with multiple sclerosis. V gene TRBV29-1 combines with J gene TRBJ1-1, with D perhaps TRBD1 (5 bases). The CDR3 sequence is CSVVFGGRSTEAFF. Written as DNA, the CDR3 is TGCAGCGTTGTCTTCGGGGGGAGGAGCACTGAAGCTTTCTTT.